This T cell receptor beta chain comes out of a study of blood T cell repertoires in COVID-19. Study-level background: From the United States, Italy and Spain came samples of acute and convalescent COVID-19. T cells, B-cell-depleted T cells, or PBMCs supplied cDNA or gDNA.

The CDR3 consists of 14 residues. Trimming stripped 3 bases from V and 6 bases from J, with 14 bases between. CDR1 and CDR2 from the germline V gene are KGHSH and LQKENI. TCRdb's copy holds only in-frame clones and misses some; the assay was immunoSEQ multiplex PCR. The repertoire holds roughly 150,000 clones, with about four fifths as singletons. The sequence was obtained from a woman between 65 and 79 years old who had recovered from COVID-19. Sequencing was carried out using peripheral blood. The chain couples TRBV18 to TRBJ1-1, with unresolved D. The CDR3 reads CASSPARVRAEAFF. CDR3 nucleotides: TGTGCCAGCTCACCGGCGAGGGTTCGGGCTGAAGCTTTCTTT.